The TCR beta chain under discussion was sequenced for a study of shared clonotypes between healthy human individuals. Study conclusions and caveats: Estimated clonotype richness was generally higher in naive than memory subsets. Clonotypes shared by all four donors outscored non-shared clonotypes in generation probability.

The CDR3 totals 13 residues. The germline V gene has CDR1 SGHRS and CDR2 YFSETQ. V was trimmed by 0 bases and J by 8 bases, leaving 9 bases between them. In the CD4+ fraction, cells were divided into CD45RA+ naive and CD45RA-negative memory subsets. TCRdb's copy holds only in-frame clones and misses some; the assay was immunoSEQ multiplex PCR. The sample contains a few million clones, over 85% of which appear only once. On this clone itself: The antigen is not known.

The origin of this receptor is a man in his late teens or twenties in good health. Some clones in this sample may be carry-over from other donors' samples. V and J are TRBV5-1 and TRBJ2-1; tentatively, D is TRBD2 (6 bases). The sequencing sample was made of naive CD4+ T cells from PBMCs. Subset meaning: CD45RA+ positively selected. The CDR3 DNA reads as TGCGCCAGCAGCTTGGTTTCGGGGGATGAGCAGTTCTTC. This encodes CASSLVSGDEQFF.